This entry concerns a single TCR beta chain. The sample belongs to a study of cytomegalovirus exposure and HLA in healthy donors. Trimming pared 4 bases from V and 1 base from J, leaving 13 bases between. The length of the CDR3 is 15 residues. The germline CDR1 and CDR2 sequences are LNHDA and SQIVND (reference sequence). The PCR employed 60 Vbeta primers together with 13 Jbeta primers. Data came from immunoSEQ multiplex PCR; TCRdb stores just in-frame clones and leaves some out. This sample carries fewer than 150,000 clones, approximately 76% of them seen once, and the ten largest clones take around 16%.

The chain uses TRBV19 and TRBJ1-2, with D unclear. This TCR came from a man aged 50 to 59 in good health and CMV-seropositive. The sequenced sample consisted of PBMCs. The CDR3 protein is CASSTPHRNNYGYTF. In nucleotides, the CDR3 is TGTGCCAGTAGTACCCCTCACAGAAATAACTATGGCTACACCTTC.